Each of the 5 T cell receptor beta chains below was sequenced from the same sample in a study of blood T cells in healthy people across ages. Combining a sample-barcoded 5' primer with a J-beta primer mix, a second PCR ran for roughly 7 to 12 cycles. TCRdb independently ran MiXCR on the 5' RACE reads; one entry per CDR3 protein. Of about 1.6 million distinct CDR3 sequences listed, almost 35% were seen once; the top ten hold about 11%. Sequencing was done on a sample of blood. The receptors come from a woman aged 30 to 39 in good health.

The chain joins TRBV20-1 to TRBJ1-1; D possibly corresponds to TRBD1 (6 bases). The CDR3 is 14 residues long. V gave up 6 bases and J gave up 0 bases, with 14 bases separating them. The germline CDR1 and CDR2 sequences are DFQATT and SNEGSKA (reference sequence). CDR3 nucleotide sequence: TGCAGTGCCAAGCCGGGACATATGAACACTGAAGCTTTCTTT. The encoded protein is CSAKPGHMNTEAFF.

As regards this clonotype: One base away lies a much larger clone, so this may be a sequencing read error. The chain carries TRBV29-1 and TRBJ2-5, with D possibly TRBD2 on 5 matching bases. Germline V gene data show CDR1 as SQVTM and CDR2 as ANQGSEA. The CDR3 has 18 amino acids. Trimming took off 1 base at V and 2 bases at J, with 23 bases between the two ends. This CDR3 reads CSVEGEDGIGVWQETQYF. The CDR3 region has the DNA TGCAGCGTTGAAGGAGAGGACGGCATCGGGGTTTGGCAAGAGACCCAGTACTTC.

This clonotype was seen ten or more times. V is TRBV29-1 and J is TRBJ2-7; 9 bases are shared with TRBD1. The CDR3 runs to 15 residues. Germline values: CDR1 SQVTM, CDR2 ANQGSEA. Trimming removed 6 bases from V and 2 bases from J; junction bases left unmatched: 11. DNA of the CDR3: TGCAGCGTGGTACCGGGACAGGGTTTCGCCTACGAGCAGTACTTC. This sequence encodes CSVVPGQGFAYEQYF.

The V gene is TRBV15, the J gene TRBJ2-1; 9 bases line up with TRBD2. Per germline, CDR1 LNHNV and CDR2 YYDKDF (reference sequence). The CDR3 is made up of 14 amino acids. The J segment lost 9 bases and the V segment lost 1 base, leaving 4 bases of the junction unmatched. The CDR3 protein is CATSRASGNREQFF. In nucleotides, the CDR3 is TGTGCCACCAGCAGAGCTAGCGGGAATCGTGAGCAGTTCTTC. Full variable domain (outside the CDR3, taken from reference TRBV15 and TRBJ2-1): DAMVIQNPRYQVTQFGKPVTLSCSQTLNHNVMYWYQQKSSQAPKLLFHYYDKDFNNEADTPDNFQSRRPNTSFCFLDIRSPGLGDTAMYLCATSRASGNREQFFGPGTRLTVL.

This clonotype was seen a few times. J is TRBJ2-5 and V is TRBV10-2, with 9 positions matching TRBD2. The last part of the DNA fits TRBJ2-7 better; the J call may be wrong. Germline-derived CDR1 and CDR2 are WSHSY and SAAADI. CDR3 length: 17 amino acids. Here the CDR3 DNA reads TGCGCCAGCAGTGAGCGAGAGGGGCTAGCGGGGTTCAACGAGCAGTACTTC. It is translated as CASSEREGLAGFNEQYF.